A single sample gave rise to the 18 T cell receptor beta chains below, sequenced in a study. Cells sorted as Tregs were CD4+, CD25+ and CD127-/low. TCRdb processed the 5' RACE reads anew with MiXCR; each CDR3 protein has one entry. The sample carries over 40,000 distinct CDR3 sequences, 22% recorded once. Sequencing used Tregs sorted from a lymph node. These receptors were collected from a female donor with breast cancer.

In regard to this clonotype: This may come from a read error, since a much larger clone is one base off. The chain joins TRBV24-1 to TRBJ2-5; the D is unclear. Trimming shortened V by 5 bases and J by 5 bases, and 14 bases separated the two germline ends. The CDR3 runs 14 residues. Per the germline V gene, CDR1 is KGHDR and CDR2 is SFDVKD. CDR3 amino acids: CATSALGPSETQYF. The CDR3 coding sequence is TGTGCCACCAGTGCCCTCGGCCCGTCTGAGACCCAGTACTTC.

The chain employs TRBV2 and TRBJ2-5; D is ambiguous. CDR3 length equals 13 residues. Germline V CDR1 and CDR2: SNHLY, FYNNEI. Trimming removed 3 bases from V and 5 bases from J, with 10 bases in between. The CDR3 bases are TGTGCCAGCAGTGAGGCAGGCCGTGAGACCCAGTACTTC. Amino acids: CASSEAGRETQYF. The full variable domain, its missing parts supplied by reference TRBV2 and TRBJ2-5, is EPEVTQTPSHQVTQMGQEVILRCVPISNHLYFYWYRQILGQKVEFLVSFYNNEISEKSEIFDDQFSVERPDGSNFTLKIRSTKLEDSAMYFCASSEAGRETQYFGPGTRLLVL.

The V and J genes are TRBV9 and TRBJ2-1; D is uncertain. There are 15 residues in the CDR3. Germline V gene lookup returns CDR1 SGDLS and CDR2 YYNGEE. Trimming removed 4 bases at V and 4 bases at J, with 15 bases between. In DNA, the CDR3 is TGTGCCAGCAGCCCCCGCCGTGTTTCTTACAATGAGCAGTTCTTC. Encoded protein: CASSPRRVSYNEQFF.

This clonotype has ten or more counts. The chain combines TRBV4-1 with TRBJ2-5; 8 bases match TRBD2. CDR3 length: 17 residues. Germline V gene lookup returns CDR1 MGHRA and CDR2 YSYEKL. Unmatched junction bases numbered 10, after V lost 0 bases and J lost 4 bases. The CDR3 loop reads CASSQDIQREIPETQYF. As DNA, the CDR3 is TGCGCCAGCAGCCAAGATATTCAGCGGGAGATCCCAGAGACCCAGTACTTC.

As for this clonotype: The junction departs from the called germline gene at one end, perhaps through a read error. The rearrangement uses TRBV20-1 and TRBJ1-2; D might be TRBD1 (6 bases). This CDR3 has 16 amino acids. Looked up from germline, CDR1 is DFQATT and CDR2 is SNEGSKA (reference sequence). The CDR3 sequence: CSAGDYGGGGLYGYTF. CDR3 DNA: TGCAGTGCTGGAGATTACGGCGGGGGGGGGCTCTATGGCTACACCTTC.

V and J are TRBV4-1 and TRBJ2-3, with D maybe TRBD2 (6 bases). This CDR3 is 14 amino acids long. V lost 1 base to trimming and J lost 1 base, with 6 bases between them. The germline V gene has CDR1 MGHRA and CDR2 YSYEKL. CDR3 bases: TGCGCCAGCAGCCAAGGCGGGGGCACAGATACGCAGTATTTT. This encodes CASSQGGGTDTQYF.

The genes are TRBV4-1 and TRBJ2-4; 10 nucleotides line up with TRBD1. The CDR3 covers 20 residues. CDR1 is MGHRA, CDR2 YSYEKL, per germline. V dropped 0 bases and J dropped 2; count of bases not matched to a gene: 13. DNA of the CDR3: TGCGCCAGCAGCCAAGAGAGTTTGCCGGACAGGGGGGGACCCAAAAACATTCAGTACTTC. Amino acids: CASSQESLPDRGGPKNIQYF.

In the case of this clonotype: A much larger clone differs from this one at a single base, so this may be a read error. The chain combines TRBV27 with TRBJ1-6; D not resolved. The V end was cut by 0 bases, the J end by 5 bases, with 14 bases between. The CDR3 has 17 residues. CDR1 and CDR2 from the germline V gene are MNHEY and SMNVEV (reference sequence). The CDR3 sequence: CASSLSPRAAHNSPLHF. CDR3 nucleotides: TGTGCCAGCAGTTTATCACCCCGCGCAGCCCATAATTCACCCCTCCACTTT.

This chain joins TRBV7-6 and TRBJ2-5, with 8 bases that match TRBD1. J lost 1 base, V lost 5 bases, and 6 bases had no gene match. The CDR3 length is 15 residues. The germline V gene encodes CDR1 SGHVS and CDR2 FNYEAQ. CDR3 sequence (DNA): TGTGCCAGCAGCCTGGGGACAGGCCTCCAAGAGACCCAGTACTTC. Protein sequence: CASSLGTGLQETQYF.

About this clonotype itself: An end of the junction does not agree with germline; a read error may underlie this. The rearrangement joins TRBV6-1 to TRBJ1-3; no reliable D call. This CDR3 comprises 13 residues. CDR1 is MNHNS, CDR2 SASEGT, per germline. The CDR3 region is CASLTDSENTIYF. CDR3 DNA: TGTGCCAGCCTCACCGACTCTGAAAACACCATATATTTT.

In its sample, this clonotype was seen a few times. This sequence joins TRBV5-1 and TRBJ1-5; 7 nucleotides match TRBD1. V lost 0 bases and J lost 9; bases outside the gene matches: 9. The CDR3 has 15 amino acids. CDR1 SGHRS and CDR2 YFSETQ come from the germline V gene. As DNA, the CDR3 is TGCGCCAGCAGCTTGGGGGGACAGAAGGGACGGCCCCAGCATTTT. Translating it yields CASSLGGQKGRPQHF.

This clonotype was counted many times. This sequence joins TRBV20-1 and TRBJ2-7; D is tentatively TRBD1 or TRBD2 (7 bases each). This CDR3 has 12 amino acids. Between the trimmed V and J ends, which lost 6 bases and 4 bases, there was a span of 13 bases. Germline values: CDR1 DFQATT, CDR2 SNEGSKA (reference sequence). CDR3 DNA: TGCAGTGCGAGTCAGGGGGGGTACGAGCAGTACTTC. Translated: CSASQGGYEQYF.

This clonotype was observed many times. The chain recombines TRBV29-1 with TRBJ1-1, with D possibly being TRBD1 (5 bases). Per germline, CDR1 SQVTM and CDR2 ANQGSEA. V was cut by 3 bases and J by 3 bases, with 14 bases left in between. The CDR3 extends over 14 amino acids. CDR3 sequence (DNA): TGCAGCGTTGACCGTTGGGACGGGGACACTGAAGCTTTCTTT. As protein: CSVDRWDGDTEAFF.

Worth noting for this clonotype: Germline is not matched at one junction end, which may reflect a read error. The chain couples TRBV12-3 or TRBV12-4 to TRBJ2-4; 8 bases are shared with TRBD2. This CDR3 spans 14 amino acids. CDR3 in DNA: TGTGCCAGCAGTCTGATTCGGGGGGGGGGCATTCAGCACTTC. Translating gives CASSLIRGGGIQHF.

This clonotype was counted many times. V is TRBV12-3 or TRBV12-4 and J is TRBJ2-3; D not resolved. Trimming took off 3 bases at V and 2 bases at J, with 12 bases between the two ends. The length of the CDR3 is 15 residues. The CDR3 region is CASSFGSSFTDTQYF. CDR3 coding DNA: TGTGCCAGCAGTTTTGGGTCCTCATTCACAGATACGCAGTATTTT.

This clonotype was detected many times. The chain carries TRBV2 and TRBJ2-5, with TRBD2 matching over 9 bases. V dropped 3 bases and J dropped 5; count of bases not matched to a gene: 7. The germline V gene encodes CDR1 SNHLY and CDR2 FYNNEI. This CDR3 contains 15 residues. CDR3: CASSDIGLAGETQYF. The CDR3 DNA is TGTGCCAGCAGTGATATAGGTCTAGCGGGGGAGACCCAGTACTTC.

This clonotype appeared a few times. The V gene is TRBV5-1, the J gene TRBJ2-1; 10 nucleotides match TRBD1. V was clipped by 0 bases and J by 8 bases; unmatched bases: 5. The length of the CDR3 is 15 residues. Germline CDR1 is SGHRS and CDR2 is YFSETQ. This chain's CDR3 is CASSLAGDRGDEQFF. For the CDR3, the DNA is TGCGCCAGCAGCTTGGCCGGGGACAGGGGCGATGAGCAGTTCTTC.

Remarks on this clonotype: A much larger clone is a single base away; this may be a read error. J is TRBJ2-1 and V is TRBV4-2; D not resolved. The germline V gene has CDR1 LGHNA and CDR2 YNFKEQ. The CDR3 is made up of 13 amino acids. CDR3 nucleotides: TGTGCCAGCAGCCAAGCCAGCAGTGATGAGCAGTCCTTC. It translates to CASSQASSDEQSF.